A selection of T cell receptor beta chains follows, all from one sample in a study of cytomegalovirus exposure and HLA in healthy donors. Using immunoSEQ multiplex PCR, the repertoire was profiled, and TCRdb retains in-frame clones only, with some absent. The sample shows about 170,000 clones, 75% to 85% of them seen only once. Sequencing was carried out using PBMCs. The receptors derive from a woman aged 45-60 years in good health and CMV-seronegative. The CDR3 runs from the conserved cysteine through the conserved F or W. The D gene is left open where the match is weak. Rows give clone size only sometimes, using once, few, many, or a class for an expanded clone.

v_call	clone_size	j_call	d_call	cdr3_aa	cdr3_nt
TRBV30	.	TRBJ1-1	.	CAWNRVAGNTEAFF	TGTGCCTGGAACAGGGTGGCAGGAAACACTGAAGCTTTCTTT
TRBV28	.	TRBJ1-2	.	CASSYLRGYTF	TGTGCCAGCAGCTATTTACGGGGCTACACCTTC
TRBV25-1	.	TRBJ1-1	.	CASSVQGLNTEAFF	TGTGCCAGCAGTGTACAGGGATTGAACACTGAAGCTTTCTTT
TRBV30	.	TRBJ2-3	.	CAWSRTLSAGDTQYF	TGTGCCTGGAGCCGGACCCTATCCGCGGGAGATACGCAGTATTTT
TRBV28	few	TRBJ1-5	.	CASSPISGASSQPQHF	TGTGCCAGCAGTCCCATTTCAGGGGCATCGAGTCAGCCCCAGCATTTT
TRBV19	.	TRBJ2-5	.	CASSIGRGQETQYF	TGTGCCAGTAGTATCGGTAGGGGGCAAGAGACCCAGTACTTC
TRBV19	few	TRBJ1-1	.	CASSNGAGMQNTEAFF	TGTGCCAGTAGTAATGGTGCGGGGATGCAAAACACTGAAGCTTTCTTT
TRBV9	few	TRBJ2-2	.	CASSLHSTGELFF	TGTGCCAGCAGCCTTCACTCGACCGGGGAGCTGTTTTTT
TRBV4-3	.	TRBJ2-3	.	CASSQDARGTQYF	TGCGCCAGCAGCCAAGATGCGCGAGGTACGCAGTATTTT
TRBV7-2	.	TRBJ2-5	.	CASSPSLETQYF	TGTGCCAGCAGCCCCTCCTTAGAGACCCAGTACTTC
TRBV19	.	TRBJ1-1	.	CASSPSGNTEAFF	TGTGCCAGTAGCCCCTCGGGGAACACTGAAGCTTTCTTT
TRBV19	.	TRBJ1-5	TRBD1	CASSPTDRGAQPQHF	TGTGCCAGTAGTCCAACGGACAGGGGGGCACAGCCCCAGCATTTT
TRBV5-1	.	TRBJ1-1	.	CASSGALSEAFF	TGCGCCAGCAGCGGAGCGCTAAGTGAAGCTTTCTTT
TRBV2	few	TRBJ1-3	.	CASRNGQSSGNTIYF	TGTGCCAGCAGAAACGGACAGAGCTCTGGAAACACCATATATTTT
TRBV7-6	once	TRBJ2-5	.	CASSLGRGAQETQYF	TGTGCCAGCAGCTTAGGCAGGGGGGCCCAAGAGACCCAGTACTTC
TRBV4-2	few	TRBJ2-1	TRBD2	CASSQDGGGSYNEQFF	TGTGCCAGCAGCCAAGACGGCGGGGGCTCCTACAATGAGCAGTTCTTC
TRBV9	once	TRBJ2-3	TRBD2	CASSVRDYSDTQYF	TGTGCCAGCAGCGTACGGGACTACTCAGATACGCAGTATTTT
TRBV30	.	TRBJ1-3	.	CAWTLGGVGRGNTIYF	TGTGCCTGGACCTTGGGGGGAGTAGGTAGAGGAAACACCATATATTTT
TRBV18	once	TRBJ2-7	.	CASSPIQGSYEQYF	TGTGCCAGCTCACCAATCCAGGGGTCCTACGAGCAGTACTTC
TRBV28	few	TRBJ1-2	.	CASSLGQGKNLYGYTF	TGTGCCAGCAGTTTAGGGCAGGGGAAGAACCTCTATGGCTACACCTTC
TRBV4-3	once	TRBJ1-3	.	CASSQDGQGGPGNTIYF	TGCGCCAGCAGCCAAGATGGTCAGGGTGGCCCTGGAAACACCATATATTTT
TRBV19	.	TRBJ1-6	.	CASASSDSHNSPLHF	TGTGCCAGTGCCAGCTCCGACAGCCATAATTCACCCCTCCACTTT
TRBV4-3	few	TRBJ1-4	.	CASSHPGRGNEKLFF	TGCGCCAGCAGCCACCCAGGGAGGGGTAATGAAAAACTGTTTTTT
TRBV2	few	TRBJ2-7	TRBD2	CASSSAGGGSYEQYF	TGTGCCAGCAGCTCAGCGGGAGGGGGATCCTACGAGCAGTACTTC
TRBV19	.	TRBJ2-2	TRBD1	CASRDRRNTGELFF	TGTGCCAGTAGGGACAGGAGGAACACCGGGGAGCTGTTTTTT
TRBV28	.	TRBJ2-5	.	CASSFGRQETQYF	TGTGCCAGCAGTTTTGGGAGGCAAGAGACCCAGTACTTC
TRBV9	.	TRBJ2-5	TRBD2	CASSVAGLAGVGQETQYF	TGTGCCAGCAGCGTAGCTGGACTAGCGGGAGTGGGACAAGAGACCCAGTACTTC